This is a list of T cell receptor beta chains from one sample in a study of blood T cell repertoires in COVID-19. TCRdb's table, derived via immunoSEQ multiplex PCR, lists solely in-frame clones and lacks some. This sample has hundreds of thousands of clones; about 88% occur once, and the top ten carry approximately 8.8%. Input material: PBMCs or T cells enriched from blood (not recorded which). Every receptor here comes from a woman between 40 and 50 years old who had recovered from COVID-19. Each CDR3 is given with its conserved first and last residue. The order of the fields is D gene, clone size, J gene, V gene, CDR3 protein, CDR3 DNA. D genes are given only for firm matches. Expanded clones get a size class; other rows say once, few or many, or leave the size out.

TRBD2 | - | TRBJ2-7 | TRBV6-2/TRBV6-3 | CASTYSASSGPYEQYF | TGTGCCAGCACCTACTCGGCCTCTAGCGGACCCTACGAGCAGTACTTC
TRBD2 | few | TRBJ2-5 | TRBV3-1/TRBV3-2 | CASSQKGGSWETQYF | TGTGCCAGCAGCCAGAAGGGCGGGAGTTGGGAGACCCAGTACTTC
TRBD1 | - | TRBJ2-2 | TRBV19 | CASSSPKDRGTGELFF | TGTGCCAGTAGTTCCCCGAAGGACAGGGGTACCGGGGAGCTGTTTTTT
- | - | TRBJ2-2 | TRBV10-1 | CASSESGTVNTGELFF | TGCGCCAGCAGTGAGTCAGGCACAGTAAACACCGGGGAGCTGTTTTTT
- | - | TRBJ1-4 | TRBV18 | CASSRNPGEGNEKLFF | TGTGCCAGCTCACGAAACCCAGGGGAGGGTAATGAAAAACTGTTTTTT
- | - | TRBJ1-5 | TRBV5-1 | CASSLASGNQPQHF | TGCGCCAGCAGCTTGGCCTCAGGGAATCAGCCCCAGCATTTT
- | - | TRBJ1-1 | TRBV28 | CASSSFGQKNTEAFF | TGTGCCAGCAGTTCCTTTGGACAAAAAAACACTGAAGCTTTCTTT
- | - | TRBJ2-7 | TRBV4-3 | CASSQDRGIGTGTYEQYF | TGCGCCAGCAGCCAAGATCGCGGAATAGGAACAGGAACCTACGAGCAGTACTTC
- | - | TRBJ1-6 | TRBV15 | CATSRGGLYNSPLHF | TGTGCCACCAGCAGAGGGGGCCTTTATAATTCACCCCTCCACTTT
TRBD2 | - | TRBJ2-5 | TRBV15 | CATSRDLASGEQETQYF | TGTGCCACCAGCAGAGATCTGGCTAGCGGAGAACAAGAGACCCAGTACTTC
TRBD1 | - | TRBJ2-1 | TRBV29-1 | CSVDITGQGYNEQFF | TGCAGCGTTGATATTACTGGACAGGGGTACAATGAGCAGTTCTTC
TRBD2 | - | TRBJ2-7 | TRBV5-1 | CASSETSGVPYMEQYF | TGCGCCAGCAGCGAGACTAGCGGTGTACCCTACATGGAGCAGTACTTC
- | - | TRBJ2-1 | TRBV2 | CASIFGGTSYNEQFF | TGTGCCAGCATATTCGGCGGGACCTCCTACAATGAGCAGTTCTTC
- | - | TRBJ2-3 | TRBV14 | CASSQDLGTAFTDTQYF | TGTGCCAGCAGCCAAGATTTAGGTACAGCTTTCACAGATACGCAGTATTTT
TRBD2 | - | TRBJ2-5 | TRBV13 | CASSRGLAGVQETQYF | TGTGCCAGCAGCCGGGGACTAGCGGGAGTTCAAGAGACCCAGTACTTC
TRBD1 | - | TRBJ2-6 | TRBV19 | CASGGRGHQSSGANVLTF | TGTGCCAGTGGGGGCAGGGGGCATCAGTCTTCTGGGGCCAACGTCCTGACTTTC
TRBD2 | - | TRBJ2-7 | TRBV10-1 | CASSPSGGAYEQYF | TGCGCCAGCAGCCCTAGCGGGGGGGCATACGAGCAGTACTTC
TRBD1 | - | TRBJ1-2 | TRBV7-9 | CASSWGQEANYGYTF | TGTGCCAGCAGCTGGGGACAGGAGGCTAACTATGGCTACACCTTC
- | - | TRBJ2-5 | TRBV18 | CASSPDPGETQYF | TGTGCCAGCTCACCAGACCCAGGGGAGACCCAGTACTTC
- | once | TRBJ1-1 | TRBV18 | CASSTTGVNTEAFF | TGTGCCAGCTCAACGACAGGAGTTAACACTGAAGCTTTCTTT
TRBD1 | once | TRBJ1-1 | TRBV29-1 | CSVDRGRVDTEAFF | TGCAGCGTTGACAGGGGGCGCGTGGACACTGAAGCTTTCTTT
TRBD2 | - | TRBJ2-5 | TRBV7-2 | CASSLPPSGGGETQYF | TGTGCCAGCAGCTTACCTCCTAGCGGGGGGGGTGAGACCCAGTACTTC
TRBD1 | - | TRBJ1-2 | TRBV6-5 | CASSYSGQGARGYTF | TGTGCCAGCAGTTACTCCGGACAGGGGGCGAGAGGCTACACCTTC
- | - | TRBJ2-3 | TRBV27 | CASSEAGRTDTQYF | TGTGCCAGCAGCGAGGCGGGGCGTACGGATACGCAGTATTTT
TRBD1 | - | TRBJ2-5 | TRBV6-5 | CASSYSGTGVGETQYF | TGTGCCAGCAGTTACTCGGGGACAGGGGTTGGGGAGACCCAGTACTTC
- | - | TRBJ1-1 | TRBV14 | CASSQNRNTEAFF | TGTGCCAGCAGCCAAAACAGGAACACTGAAGCTTTCTTT
TRBD2 | - | TRBJ2-7 | TRBV5-8 | CASSLGLAGSYEQYF | TGTGCCAGCAGCTTGGGGCTAGCGGGATCCTACGAGCAGTACTTC
- | - | TRBJ1-1 | TRBV25-1 | CASSEITGLTEAFF | TGTGCCAGCAGTGAAATAACAGGACTAACTGAAGCTTTCTTT
- | few | TRBJ1-2 | TRBV5-1 | CASSPGGVYGYTF | TGCGCCAGCAGCCCTGGGGGGGTGTATGGCTACACCTTC
TRBD1 | - | TRBJ1-1 | TRBV28 | CASSLRDRLNTEAFF | TGTGCCAGCAGTTTAAGGGACAGACTGAACACTGAAGCTTTCTTT
- | - | TRBJ2-7 | TRBV5-1 | CASSRPGVPLEQYF | TGCGCCAGCTCCCGTCCGGGGGTTCCCCTCGAGCAGTACTTC
TRBD1 | - | TRBJ1-5 | TRBV28 | CASRSTGDQPQHF | TGTGCCAGCAGGTCGACAGGGGATCAGCCCCAGCATTTT
- | - | TRBJ2-3 | TRBV30 | CAWSAGRSTDTQYF | TGTGCCTGGAGTGCGGGTCGGAGCACAGATACGCAGTATTTT
TRBD2 | - | TRBJ2-1 | TRBV28 | CASSLSGGAYNEQFF | TGTGCCAGCAGTTTGAGTGGGGGGGCCTACAATGAGCAGTTCTTC
TRBD1 | - | TRBJ2-6 | TRBV7-3 | CASSRTAGTVSGANVLTF | TGTGCCAGCAGCCGAACAGCCGGGACAGTCTCTGGGGCCAACGTCCTGACTTTC
- | - | TRBJ2-1 | TRBV11-2 | CASSLGAPGGFF | TGTGCCAGCAGCTTAGGGGCCCCCGGGGGGTTCTTC
- | - | TRBJ2-2 | TRBV29-1 | CSVEDLSAYTGELFF | TGCAGCGTTGAAGATTTAAGCGCCTACACCGGGGAGCTGTTTTTT
- | - | TRBJ2-1 | TRBV27 | CASSLSHGFEFF | TGTGCCAGCAGTTTATCCCACGGGTTCGAGTTCTTC
TRBD2 | - | TRBJ2-5 | TRBV7-2 | CASSLVASGQETQYF | TGTGCCAGCAGCTTAGTGGCTAGCGGGCAAGAGACCCAGTACTTC
- | - | TRBJ1-2 | TRBV10-3 | CAISRPGDYYGYTF | TGTGCCATCAGCCGCCCTGGGGACTATTATGGCTACACCTTC
- | - | TRBJ2-3 | TRBV28 | CASGGYTDTQYF | TGTGCATCCGGGGGTTACACAGATACGCAGTATTTT
- | - | TRBJ2-7 | TRBV30 | CACQWDTAYEQYF | TGTGCCTGCCAATGGGACACTGCCTACGAGCAGTACTTC
- | - | TRBJ2-2 | TRBV9 | CASRPGVAVANTGELFF | TGTGCCAGCAGGCCTGGGGTAGCGGTCGCGAACACCGGGGAGCTGTTTTTT
TRBD1 | - | TRBJ1-1 | TRBV6-5 | CASSYSTGVTEAFF | TGTGCCAGCAGTTACTCTACAGGGGTCACTGAAGCTTTCTTT
TRBD1 | few | TRBJ2-1 | TRBV10-3 | CAISESLQGVNEQFF | TGTGCCATCAGTGAGTCCTTACAGGGGGTCAATGAGCAGTTCTTC
TRBD2 | - | TRBJ2-3 | TRBV7-3 | CASSLMGTMGDTQYF | TGTGCCAGCAGCTTAATGGGGACTATGGGAGATACGCAGTATTTT